Below are 26 T cell receptor beta chains sequenced from a single sample in a study of blood T cell repertoires in COVID-19. Only in-frame clones appear in the TCRdb table, and some are missing; sequencing was by immunoSEQ multiplex PCR. The sample consists of around 190,000 clones, more than 75% of them appearing once. The specimen sequenced was PBMCs or T cells enriched from blood (not recorded which). These receptors were obtained from a woman aged 50 to 65 with acute COVID-19.

The chain has TRBV24-1 and TRBJ2-3, with 9 bases fitting TRBD1. Germline V gene data show CDR1 as KGHDR and CDR2 as SFDVKD. V shed 1 base, J shed 3 bases, and the junction held 16 bases outside the gene matches. The CDR3 has 20 residues. Here the CDR3 reads CATSDFGPTTGGERTDTQYF. Here the CDR3 DNA reads TGTGCCACCAGTGATTTCGGACCAACCACAGGGGGCGAGAGAACAGATACGCAGTATTTT.

The rearrangement uses TRBV2 and TRBJ1-5, with 10 bases matching TRBD1. V dropped 5 bases and J dropped 0; count of bases not matched to a gene: 1. Germline V gives CDR1 SNHLY, CDR2 FYNNEI. This CDR3 region has 15 residues. CDR3 protein: CASSRDRGSNQPQHF. The DNA of the CDR3 is TGTGCCAGCAGTCGGGACAGGGGTAGCAATCAGCCCCAGCATTTT.

The chain recombines TRBV6-2 or TRBV6-3 with TRBJ1-6; the match to TRBD1 covers 7 bases. The length of the CDR3 is 12 residues. V was clipped by 0 bases and J by 18 bases; unmatched bases: 5. Per germline, CDR1 MNHEY and CDR2 SVGEGT. In DNA form, the CDR3 reads TGTGCCAGCAGTTACTCGGGACAGACTTACCACTTT. It codes for CASSYSGQTYHF.

V usage is TRBV28 and J usage is TRBJ1-6; possibly TRBD1 for D (5 bases). Trimming took 10 bases from V and 4 from J, leaving 17 bases between them. Germline-derived CDR1 and CDR2 are MDHEN and SYDVKM. The length of the CDR3 is 15 residues. This CDR3 reads CANTNGHTYNSPLHF. The CDR3 DNA reads as TGTGCCAACACAAACGGACACACATATAATTCACCCCTCCACTTT.

This chain links TRBV14 with TRBJ2-7; D unresolved. Germline loops: CDR1 SGHDN, CDR2 FVKESK. Trimming removed 0 bases from V and 6 bases from J, with 9 bases in between. The length of the CDR3 is 13 residues. The CDR3, as DNA: TGTGCCAGCAGCCAAGATTCCGTGCGCGAGCAGTACGTC. The encoded protein is CASSQDSVREQYV.

The rearrangement joins TRBV19 to TRBJ1-5; 8 nucleotides align to TRBD1. The length of the CDR3 is 16 residues. Germline V CDR1 and CDR2: LNHDA, SQIVND (reference sequence). With 5 bases clipped from V and 2 bases from J, the junction kept 8 bases outside the gene matches. CDR3 nucleotide sequence: TGTGCCAGTAGTCCACAAGGACAGGGTGGCAATCAGCCCCAGCATTTT. Its protein is CASSPQGQGGNQPQHF.

The chain uses TRBV5-8 and TRBJ2-3, with 13 bases lining up with TRBD2. V dropped 4 bases and J dropped 5; count of bases not matched to a gene: 4. Germline assignment: CDR1 SGHTS and CDR2 YDEGEE. The CDR3 is 15 residues long. The CDR3 is CASSPGLAGKDTQYF. DNA of the CDR3: TGTGCCAGCAGCCCGGGACTAGCGGGAAAAGATACGCAGTATTTT.

The gene calls are TRBV28 and TRBJ1-2, with 8 nucleotides matching TRBD1. The junction had 11 bases not matched to a gene; V was cut back by 7 bases and J by 7 bases. The CDR3 has 14 residues. Germline CDR1 MDHEN, CDR2 SYDVKM. The DNA of the CDR3 is TGTGCCAGCAACGATATTGGACAGGGTGGTGGCTACACCTTC. Encoded protein: CASNDIGQGGGYTF.

J is TRBJ1-3 and V is TRBV7-9, with a tentative D call TRBD1 (5 bases). This CDR3 is built from 18 residues. The germline gives CDR1 SEHNR, CDR2 FQNEAQ (reference sequence). The V end lost 2 bases, the J end lost 0 bases, and 17 bases lay between the germline ends. CDR3 DNA sequence: TGTGCCAGCAGCTTAACTCAGGGTCTGGGGATCTCTGGAAACACCATATATTTT. Translated, it gives CASSLTQGLGISGNTIYF. The variable domain in full, with the rest retrieved from reference TRBV7-9 and TRBJ1-3, is DTGVSQNPRHKITKRGQNVTFRCDPISEHNRLYWYRQTLGQGPEFLTYFQNEAQLEKSRLLSDRFSAERPKGSFSTLEIQRTEQGDSAMYLCASSLTQGLGISGNTIYFGEGSWLTVV.

V is TRBV18 and J is TRBJ1-4, with a possible D match to TRBD1 (5 bases). Per germline, CDR1 KGHSH and CDR2 LQKENI. The CDR3 is 15 amino acids. V gave up 1 base and J gave up 7 bases, with 13 bases separating them. CDR3 in amino acids: CASSPQGNSGEKLFF. CDR3 DNA: TGTGCCAGCTCACCACAGGGGAACAGTGGTGAAAAACTGTTTTTT.

This sequence joins TRBV7-2 and TRBJ2-7; weak D call: TRBD2 (5 bases). Germline V gene sequence: CDR1 SGHTA, CDR2 FQGNSA. The CDR3 has 13 residues. Between the trimmed V and J ends, which lost 2 bases and 6 bases, there was a span of 11 bases. The CDR3 DNA is TGTGCCAGCAGCTTATCGGGCGGGTCCGAGCAGTACGTC. Translated: CASSLSGGSEQYV.

The CDR3 coding sequence is TGTGCCAGCAGCCAAGACAGGGACGAGCAGTTCTTC. Amino acid sequence: CASSQDRDEQFF. The chain carries TRBV2 and TRBJ2-1; 7 bases agree with TRBD1. The CDR3 is 12 amino acids. Trimming took 6 bases from V and 10 from J; bases not matched to a gene: 6. Germline CDR1 and CDR2: SNHLY and FYNNEI.

The CDR3, as DNA: TGTGCCAGCAGCGCGCGGGACCGGACTGAAGCTTTCTTT. It encodes CASSARDRTEAFF. The chain joins TRBV13 to TRBJ1-1; the D gene is possibly TRBD1 (5 bases). The ends were cut back, 5 bases at V and 5 bases at J, with 12 bases in the middle. This CDR3 comprises 13 residues. The germline CDR1 and CDR2 sequences are PRHDT and FYEKMQ (reference sequence). Full variable domain (remainder filled in from reference TRBV13 and TRBJ1-1): AAGVIQSPRHLIKEKRETATLKCYPIPRHDTVYWYQQGPGQDPQFLISFYEKMQSDKGSIPDRFSAQQFSDYHSELNMSSLELGDSALYFCASSARDRTEAFFGQGTRLTVV.

The CDR3: CASSQDLAGRGYGYTF. CDR3 in DNA: TGTGCCAGCAGCCAAGATTTGGCCGGGAGGGGTTATGGCTACACCTTC. V is TRBV3-1 (or the pseudogene TRBV3-2) and J is TRBJ1-2, with D possibly TRBD1 on 5 matching bases. The V gene's germline CDR1 is LGHDT and CDR2 YNNKEL (reference sequence). V lost 0 bases to trimming and J lost 5 bases, with 16 bases between them. The length of the CDR3 is 16 residues.

This chain uses TRBV10-1 with TRBJ1-2; TRBD1 aligns across 7 bases. CDR1 and CDR2 from the germline V gene are WNHNN and SYGVQD (reference sequence). There are 13 residues in the CDR3. Losses at the gene ends were 6 bases for V and 5 bases for J; bases not matched to a gene: 6. CDR3 sequence: CASSAGTDYGYTF. Written as DNA, the CDR3 is TGCGCCAGCAGCGCCGGGACAGATTATGGCTACACCTTC.

V gene TRBV7-9 combines with J gene TRBJ1-5; 8 nucleotides line up with TRBD1. Unmatched junction bases numbered 13, after V lost 5 bases and J lost 7 bases. The V gene's germline CDR1 is SEHNR and CDR2 FQNEAQ (reference sequence). CDR3 length: 16 residues. The CDR3 bases are TGTGCCAGCAGCGTAACAGGGCTCCCAGGGGGCCAGCCCCAGCATTTT. This gives the protein CASSVTGLPGGQPQHF.

This clone was detected only a few times. The chain recombines TRBV15 with TRBJ2-2, with TRBD1 as a possible D gene (7 bases). Looked up from germline, CDR1 is LNHNV and CDR2 is YYDKDF (reference sequence). The V end lost 4 bases, the J end lost 3 bases, and 12 bases lay between the germline ends. This CDR3 is 15 amino acids long. CDR3 sequence reads: CATSNQGGYTGELFF. The CDR3 DNA follows: TGTGCCACCAGCAACCAGGGGGGATACACCGGGGAGCTGTTTTTT.

The chain carries TRBV19 and TRBJ2-3; 7 bases fit TRBD1. The length of the CDR3 is 17 residues. V trimming: 5 bases; J trimming: 3 bases; junction bases outside the gene matches: 14. The germline gives CDR1 LNHDA, CDR2 SQIVND (reference sequence). The chain's CDR3 is CASSPRGIQGTTDTQYF. In nucleotides, the CDR3 is TGTGCCAGTAGTCCCAGGGGGATCCAGGGAACTACAGATACGCAGTATTTT.

The J gene is TRBJ2-1, the V gene TRBV6-5; TRBD1 agrees at 7 bases. The J segment lost 5 bases and the V segment lost 2 bases, leaving 9 bases of the junction unmatched. CDR1 and CDR2 (germline): MNHEY, SVGAGI. The CDR3 has 16 residues. CDR3 amino acids: CASSYAGQENNNEQFF. CDR3 DNA: TGTGCCAGCAGTTACGCCGGACAGGAAAATAACAATGAGCAGTTCTTC.

The chain has TRBV7-2 and TRBJ2-1, with 14 bases aligning to TRBD2. V was clipped by 1 base and J by 3 bases; unmatched bases: 5. Looked up from germline, CDR1 is SGHTA and CDR2 is FQGNSA. This CDR3 contains 18 residues. The CDR3 sequence: CASSLGGGLAGGYNEQFF. CDR3 in DNA: TGTGCCAGCAGCTTAGGAGGAGGACTAGCGGGGGGCTACAATGAGCAGTTCTTC. The complete variable domain, with remaining parts taken from reference TRBV7-2 and TRBJ2-1, reads GAGVSQSPSNKVTEKGKDVELRCDPISGHTALYWYRQSLGQGLEFLIYFQGNSAPDKSGLPSDRFSAERTGGSVSTLTIQRTQQEDSAVYLCASSLGGGLAGGYNEQFFGPGTRLTVL.

The chain is built from TRBV3-1 (or the pseudogene TRBV3-2) and TRBJ1-5; D is perhaps TRBD1 (6 bases). CDR1 is LGHDT and CDR2 is YNNKEL in the germline V gene (reference sequence). Trimming removed 3 bases from V and 7 bases from J, with 19 bases in between. The CDR3 extends over 16 amino acids. The CDR3 DNA reads as TGTGCCAGCAGCCAGACCCGTGGGCAGGGGAGCCAGCCCCAGCATTTT. Translation: CASSQTRGQGSQPQHF.

This chain links TRBV4-1 with TRBJ1-1; D unresolved. This CDR3 is built from 13 residues. The germline V gene has CDR1 MGHRA and CDR2 YSYEKL. V was cut by 5 bases and J by 1 base, with 8 bases left in between. The CDR3 here is CASSSIKNTEAFF. Here the CDR3 DNA reads TGCGCCAGCAGCTCTATCAAGAACACTGAAGCTTTCTTT.

Only one count was recorded for this clone. The chain uses TRBV13 and TRBJ2-4, with D possibly TRBD1 on 6 matching bases. Germline CDR1 PRHDT, CDR2 FYEKMQ (reference sequence). CDR3 length: 12 amino acids. V shed 5 bases and J shed 5 bases, with 7 bases lying between them. The CDR3 spells CASSAGENIQYF. For the CDR3, the DNA is TGTGCCAGCAGCGCAGGGGAAAACATTCAGTACTTC.

The V and J genes are TRBV5-5 and TRBJ1-5, with a tentative D call TRBD1 (6 bases). The length of the CDR3 is 17 residues. Looked up from germline, CDR1 is SGHKS and CDR2 is YYEKEE (reference sequence). V dropped 4 bases and J dropped 0 bases, with 17 bases sitting between them. The CDR3 loop reads CASSLTWDILSNQPQHF. For the CDR3, the DNA is TGTGCCAGCAGCCTTACATGGGACATTCTTAGCAATCAGCCCCAGCATTTT.

The chain's CDR3 is CASSPTGGFGEKLFF. CDR3 in DNA: TGTGCCAGCAGCCCTACAGGGGGCTTTGGTGAAAAACTGTTTTTT. The gene calls are TRBV7-7 and TRBJ1-4; 9 positions match TRBD1. V shed 5 bases and J 7 bases; nucleotides not matched to a gene: 8. The CDR3 runs to 15 residues. Germline CDR1 is SSHAT and CDR2 is FNYEAQ (reference sequence).

V is TRBV11-2 and J is TRBJ1-1; D gene uncertain. V lost 1 base to trimming and J lost 1 base, with 7 bases between them. Looked up from germline, CDR1 is SGHAT and CDR2 is FQNNGV. CDR3 length equals 14 residues. The CDR3 DNA sequence: TGTGCCAGCAGCTTAGGGGCCAGGAACACTGAAGCTTTCTTT. Translating it yields CASSLGARNTEAFF.